This record covers a single T cell receptor beta chain. This clonotype was seen a handful of times. No antigen is known for it. Within one base of it there is no much larger clone, and no base qualities were kept. The data were taken from a study of CD8 T cells in ankylosing spondylitis listed by TCRdb under 2017. Background for the entire study: T cell receptor beta repertoires were profiled in healthy donors and ankylosing spondylitis patients so that disease-linked TCR variants could be found. Samples of peripheral blood were taken, and for ankylosing spondylitis patients, synovial fluid was collected as well. The whole study cohort included 108 healthy donors and some 27 ankylosing spondylitis patients.

The data were produced on an Illumina HiSeq 2500. TCR beta libraries were prepared by quantitative 5'-RACE with molecular barcodes. Per the source publication's procedure: A new computational method based on a probabilistic model of VDJ rearrangement was used to identify disease-linked TCR variants. TCRdb reprocessed the public reads (quality trimming at Q25 with fastp, clone calling with MiXCR) and kept in-frame beta chains. Each entry is one CDR3 protein sequence, shown with its most common DNA and genes. The authors' filters were not applied to this entry. The table for this sample lists about 340,000 distinct CDR3 sequences; roughly 14% of them were counted only once. The biggest ten clones account for about 1% of the sample. Summary of the overall study and its limitations: Some motif variants were previously reported in synovial fluid and blood of reactive arthritis patients, suggesting common disease-initiation mechanisms. Blood from ankylosing spondylitis patients appeared to be characterized by a TCR beta motif composed of several highly homologous amino acid variants. The disease-linked clones were reported as significantly enriched in matched synovial fluid samples from ankylosing spondylitis patients. A CD8+ phenotype was shown by the disease-linked clones, which were found at relatively low frequencies in peripheral blood.

Specimen: blood, either unsorted or a sorted T cell fraction (not recorded which). This receptor was taken from a male donor with ankylosing spondylitis or in good health (not recorded which).

The DNA sequence is as follows: TGTGCCAGCAGCTTCAACAATGGGGCAGCTGCGGACTATGGCTACACCTTC. It translates to CASSFNNGAAADYGYTF. The chain links TRBV7-2 with TRBJ1-2, with a weak D call of TRBD1 (5 bases match). The CDR3 starts with the cysteine, ends with the phenylalanine, and has 17 residues. CDR3 DNA only is kept here, 51 bases in frame from base 1. V loses 3 bases of germline sequence and J loses 3 bases, and the interval between the two ends is 20 bases. CDR1 and CDR2 are drawn from the germline V gene: SGHTA, FQGNSA.